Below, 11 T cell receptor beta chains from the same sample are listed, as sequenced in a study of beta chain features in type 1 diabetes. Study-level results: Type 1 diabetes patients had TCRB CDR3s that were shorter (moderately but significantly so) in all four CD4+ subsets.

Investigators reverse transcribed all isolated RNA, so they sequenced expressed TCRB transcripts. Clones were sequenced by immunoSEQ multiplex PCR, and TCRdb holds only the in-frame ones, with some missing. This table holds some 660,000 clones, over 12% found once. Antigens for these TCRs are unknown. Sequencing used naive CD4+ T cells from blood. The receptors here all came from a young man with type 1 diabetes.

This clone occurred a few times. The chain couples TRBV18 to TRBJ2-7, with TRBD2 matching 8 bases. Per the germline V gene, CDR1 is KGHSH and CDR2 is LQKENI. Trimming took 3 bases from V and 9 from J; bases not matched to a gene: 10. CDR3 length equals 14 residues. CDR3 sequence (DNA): TGTGCCAGCTCACCTCCCGGGGGGGCAATGTGGCAGTACTTC. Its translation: CASSPPGGAMWQYF.

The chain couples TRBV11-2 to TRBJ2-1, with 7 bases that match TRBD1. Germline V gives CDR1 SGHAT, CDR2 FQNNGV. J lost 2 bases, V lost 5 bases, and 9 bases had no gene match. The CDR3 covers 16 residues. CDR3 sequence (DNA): TGTGCCAGCAGCCTATTACAGGGGCTCCCCTACAATGAGCAGTTCTTC. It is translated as CASSLLQGLPYNEQFF.

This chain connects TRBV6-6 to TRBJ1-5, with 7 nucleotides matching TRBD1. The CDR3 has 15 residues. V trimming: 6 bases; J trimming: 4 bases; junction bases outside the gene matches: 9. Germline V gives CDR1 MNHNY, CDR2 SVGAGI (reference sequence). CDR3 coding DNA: TGTGCCAGCAGCCAAAACAGGGGAGGTAATCAGCCCCAGCATTTT. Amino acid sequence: CASSQNRGGNQPQHF.

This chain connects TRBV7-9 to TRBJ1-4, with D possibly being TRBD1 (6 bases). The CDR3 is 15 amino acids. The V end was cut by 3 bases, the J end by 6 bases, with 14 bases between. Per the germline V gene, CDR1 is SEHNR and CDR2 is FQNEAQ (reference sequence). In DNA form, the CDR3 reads TGTGCCAGCAGCTTCGGACAGTTGGATTATGAAAAACTGTTTTTT. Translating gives CASSFGQLDYEKLFF. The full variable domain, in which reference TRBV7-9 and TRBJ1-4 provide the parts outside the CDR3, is DTGVSQNPRHKITKRGQNVTFRCDPISEHNRLYWYRQTLGQGPEFLTYFQNEAQLEKSRLLSDRFSAERPKGSFSTLEIQRTEQGDSAMYLCASSFGQLDYEKLFFGSGTQLSVL.

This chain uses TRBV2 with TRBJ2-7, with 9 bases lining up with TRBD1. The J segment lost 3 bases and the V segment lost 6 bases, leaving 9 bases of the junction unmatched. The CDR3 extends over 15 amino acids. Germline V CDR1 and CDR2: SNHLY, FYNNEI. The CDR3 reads CASSPTGGGNYEQYF. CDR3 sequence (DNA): TGTGCCAGCAGCCCGACAGGGGGTGGAAACTACGAGCAGTACTTC.

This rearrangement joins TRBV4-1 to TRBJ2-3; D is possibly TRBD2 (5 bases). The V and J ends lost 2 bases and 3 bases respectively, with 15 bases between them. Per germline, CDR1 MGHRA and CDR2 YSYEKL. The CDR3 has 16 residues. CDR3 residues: CASSQYRGSSTDTQYF. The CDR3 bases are TGCGCCAGCAGCCAATACCGGGGTAGCTCGACAGATACGCAGTATTTT.

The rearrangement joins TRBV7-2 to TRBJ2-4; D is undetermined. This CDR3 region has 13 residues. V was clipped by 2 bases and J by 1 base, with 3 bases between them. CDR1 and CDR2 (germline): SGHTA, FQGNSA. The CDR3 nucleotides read TGTGCCAGCAGCTTATGGGCCAAAAACATTCAGTACTTC. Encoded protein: CASSLWAKNIQYF.

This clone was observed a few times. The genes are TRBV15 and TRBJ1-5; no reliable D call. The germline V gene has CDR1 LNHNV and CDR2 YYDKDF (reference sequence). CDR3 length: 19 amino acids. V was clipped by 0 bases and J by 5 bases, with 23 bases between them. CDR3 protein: CATSRENFGVRLIDQPQHF. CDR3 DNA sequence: TGTGCCACCAGCAGAGAGAACTTTGGGGTACGGCTTATCGATCAGCCCCAGCATTTT.

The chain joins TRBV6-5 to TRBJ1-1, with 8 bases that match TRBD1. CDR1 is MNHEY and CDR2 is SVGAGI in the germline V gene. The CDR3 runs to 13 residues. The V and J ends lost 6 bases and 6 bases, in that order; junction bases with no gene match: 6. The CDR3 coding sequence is TGTGCCAGCAGCAGGGGGCCGACCTCTGAAGCTTTCTTT. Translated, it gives CASSRGPTSEAFF.

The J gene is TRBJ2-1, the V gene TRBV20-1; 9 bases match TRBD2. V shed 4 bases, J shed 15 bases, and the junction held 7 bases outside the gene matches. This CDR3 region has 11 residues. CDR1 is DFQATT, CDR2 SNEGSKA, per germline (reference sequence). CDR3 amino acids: CSANRLAGLFF. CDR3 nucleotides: TGCAGTGCTAACCGGCTAGCGGGGCTGTTCTTC.

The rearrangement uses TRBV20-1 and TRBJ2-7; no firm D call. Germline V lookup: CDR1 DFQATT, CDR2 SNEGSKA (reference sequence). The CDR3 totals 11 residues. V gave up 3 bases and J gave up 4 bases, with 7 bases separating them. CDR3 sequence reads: CSASFGYEQYF. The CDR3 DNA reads TGCAGTGCTAGCTTCGGTTACGAGCAGTACTTC.